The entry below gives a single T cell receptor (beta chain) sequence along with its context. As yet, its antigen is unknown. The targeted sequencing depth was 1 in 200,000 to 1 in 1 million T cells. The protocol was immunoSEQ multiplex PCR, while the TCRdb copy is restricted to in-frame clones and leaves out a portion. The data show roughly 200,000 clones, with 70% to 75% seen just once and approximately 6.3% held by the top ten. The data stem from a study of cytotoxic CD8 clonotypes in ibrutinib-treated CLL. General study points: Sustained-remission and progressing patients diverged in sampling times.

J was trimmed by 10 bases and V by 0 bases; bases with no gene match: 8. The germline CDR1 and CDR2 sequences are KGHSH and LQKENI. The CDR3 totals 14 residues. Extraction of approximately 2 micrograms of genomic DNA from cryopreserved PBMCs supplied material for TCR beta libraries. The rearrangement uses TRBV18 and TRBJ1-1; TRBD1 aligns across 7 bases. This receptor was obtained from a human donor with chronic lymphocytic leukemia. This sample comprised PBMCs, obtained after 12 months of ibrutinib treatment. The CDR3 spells CASSPPDRAPRAFF. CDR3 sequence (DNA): TGTGCCAGCTCACCACCAGACAGGGCCCCTCGAGCTTTCTTT. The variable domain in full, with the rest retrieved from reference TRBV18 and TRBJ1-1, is NAGVMQNPRHLVRRRGQEARLRCSPMKGHSHVYWYRQLPEEGLKFMVYLQKENIIDESGMPKERFSAEFPKEGPSILRIQQVVRGDSAAYFCASSPPDRAPRAFFGQGTRLTVV.